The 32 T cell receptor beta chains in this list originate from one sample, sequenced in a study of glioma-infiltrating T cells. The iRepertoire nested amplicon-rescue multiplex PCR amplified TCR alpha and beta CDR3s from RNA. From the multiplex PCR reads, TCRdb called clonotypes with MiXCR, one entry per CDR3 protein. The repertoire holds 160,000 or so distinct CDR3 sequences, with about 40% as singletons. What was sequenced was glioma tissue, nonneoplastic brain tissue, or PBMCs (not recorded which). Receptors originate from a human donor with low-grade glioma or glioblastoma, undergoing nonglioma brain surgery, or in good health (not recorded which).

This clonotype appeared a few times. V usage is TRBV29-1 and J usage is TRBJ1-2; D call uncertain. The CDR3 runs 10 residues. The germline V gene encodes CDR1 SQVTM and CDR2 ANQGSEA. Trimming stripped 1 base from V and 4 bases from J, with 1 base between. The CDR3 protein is CSVEGYGYTF. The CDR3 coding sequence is TGCAGCGTTGAAGGCTATGGCTACACCTTC.

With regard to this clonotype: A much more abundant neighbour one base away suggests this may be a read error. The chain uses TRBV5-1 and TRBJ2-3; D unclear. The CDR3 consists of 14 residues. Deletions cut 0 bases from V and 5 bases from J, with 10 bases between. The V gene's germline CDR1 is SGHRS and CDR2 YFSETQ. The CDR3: CASSLVTYRDTQYF. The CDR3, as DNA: TGCGCCAGCAGCTTGGTAACCTACAGAGATACGCAGTATTTT.

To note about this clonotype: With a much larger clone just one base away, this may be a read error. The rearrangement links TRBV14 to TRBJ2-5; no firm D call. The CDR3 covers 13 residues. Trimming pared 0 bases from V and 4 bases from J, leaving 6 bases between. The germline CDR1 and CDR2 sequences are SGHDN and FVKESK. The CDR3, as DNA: TGTGCCAGCAGCCAAGATCTTGGAGAGACCCAGTACTTC. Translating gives CASSQDLGETQYF.

CDR3 protein: CSVGPDVRSYEQYF. CDR3 nucleotides: TGCAGCGTTGGTCCGGACGTCAGGTCCTACGAGCAGTACTTC. The V gene is TRBV29-1, the J gene TRBJ2-7; D is uncertain. The CDR3 is 14 residues long. Germline CDR1 reads SQVTM; CDR2 reads ANQGSEA. The V and J ends lost 4 bases and 1 base respectively, with 14 bases between them.

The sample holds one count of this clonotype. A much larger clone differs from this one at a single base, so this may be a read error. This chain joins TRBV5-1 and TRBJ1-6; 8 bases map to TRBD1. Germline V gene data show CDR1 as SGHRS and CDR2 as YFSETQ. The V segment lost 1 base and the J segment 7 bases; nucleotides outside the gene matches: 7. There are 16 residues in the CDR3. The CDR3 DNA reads TGCGCCAGCAGCTTGTCGGCAGGGGGCAACAATTCACCCCTCCACTTT. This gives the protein CASSLSAGGNNSPLHF.

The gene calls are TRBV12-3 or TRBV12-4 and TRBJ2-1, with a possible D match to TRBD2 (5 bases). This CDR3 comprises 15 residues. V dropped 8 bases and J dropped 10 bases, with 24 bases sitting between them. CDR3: CASRWLVEGAKEQFF. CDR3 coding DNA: TGTGCCAGCCGTTGGTTGGTAGAGGGAGCAAAGGAGCAGTTCTTC.

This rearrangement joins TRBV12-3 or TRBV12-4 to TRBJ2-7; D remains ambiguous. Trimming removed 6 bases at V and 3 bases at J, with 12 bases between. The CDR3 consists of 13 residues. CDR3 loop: CASSRPPIYEQYF. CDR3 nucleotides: TGTGCCAGCAGCCGGCCCCCCATCTACGAGCAGTACTTC.

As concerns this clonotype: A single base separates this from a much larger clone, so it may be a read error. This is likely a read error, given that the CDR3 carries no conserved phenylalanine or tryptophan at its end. The CDR3 spells CASRRGQPPYEQFL. Written as DNA, the CDR3 is TGTGCCAGCAGACGGGGGCAGCCGCCCTACGAGCAGTTCCTC. The chain has TRBV27 and TRBJ2-7, with D possibly being TRBD1 or TRBD2 (6 bases each). With the DNA end fitting TRBJ2-1 better, the J assignment may be wrong. CDR1 is MNHEY and CDR2 is SMNVEV in the germline V gene (reference sequence). The CDR3 has 14 residues.

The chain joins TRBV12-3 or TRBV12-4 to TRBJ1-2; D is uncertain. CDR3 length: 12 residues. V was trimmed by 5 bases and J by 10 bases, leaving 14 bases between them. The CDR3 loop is CASSTQTNVYTF. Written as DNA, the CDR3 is TGTGCCAGCAGTACACAGACTAATGTCTACACCTTC.

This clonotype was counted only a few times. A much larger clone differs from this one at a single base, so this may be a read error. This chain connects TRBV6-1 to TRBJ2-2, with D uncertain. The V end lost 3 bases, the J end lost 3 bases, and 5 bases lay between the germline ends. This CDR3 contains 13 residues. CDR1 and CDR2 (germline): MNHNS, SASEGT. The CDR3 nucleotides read TGTGCCAGCAGTGACTGGGACACCGGGGAGCTGTTTTTT. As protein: CASSDWDTGELFF.

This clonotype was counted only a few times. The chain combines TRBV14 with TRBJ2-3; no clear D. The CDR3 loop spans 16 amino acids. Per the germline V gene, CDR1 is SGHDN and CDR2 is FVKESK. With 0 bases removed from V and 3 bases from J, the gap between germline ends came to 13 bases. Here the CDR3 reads CASSQDVGVRTDTQYF. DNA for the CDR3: TGTGCCAGCAGCCAAGATGTCGGAGTCCGGACAGATACGCAGTATTTT.

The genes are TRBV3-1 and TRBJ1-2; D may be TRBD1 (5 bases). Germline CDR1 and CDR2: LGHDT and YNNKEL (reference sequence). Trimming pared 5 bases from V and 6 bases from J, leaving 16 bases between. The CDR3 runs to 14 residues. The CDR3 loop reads CASSFMQGTDGYTF. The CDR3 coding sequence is TGTGCCAGCAGCTTCATGCAGGGCACAGATGGCTACACCTTC. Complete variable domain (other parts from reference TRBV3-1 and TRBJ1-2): DTAVSQTPKYLVTQMGNDKSIKCEQNLGHDTMYWYKQDSKKFLKIMFSYNNKELIINETVPNRFSPKSPDKAHLNLHINSLELGDSAVYFCASSFMQGTDGYTFGSGTRLTVV.

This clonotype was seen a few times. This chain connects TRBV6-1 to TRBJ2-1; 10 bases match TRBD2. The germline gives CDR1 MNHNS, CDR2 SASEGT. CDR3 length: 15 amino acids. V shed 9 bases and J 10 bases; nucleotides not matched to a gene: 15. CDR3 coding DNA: TGTGCCAGTATGAGAATAGCGGGAGGAGTCTACGAGCAGTTCTTC. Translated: CASMRIAGGVYEQFF.

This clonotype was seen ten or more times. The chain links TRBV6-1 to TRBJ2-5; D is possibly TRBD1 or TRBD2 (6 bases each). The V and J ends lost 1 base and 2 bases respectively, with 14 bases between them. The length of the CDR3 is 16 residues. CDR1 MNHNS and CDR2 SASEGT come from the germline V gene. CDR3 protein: CASSEVPGAGQETQYF. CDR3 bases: TGTGCCAGCAGTGAAGTTCCGGGGGCCGGTCAAGAGACCCAGTACTTC.

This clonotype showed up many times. CDR3 nucleotide sequence: TGCAGTGCTACAAGACAACGACCTAACTATGGCTACACCTTC. Amino acids: CSATRQRPNYGYTF. The chain employs TRBV20-1 and TRBJ1-2, with unresolved D. V lost 4 bases and J 0 bases, leaving 12 bases between the germline ends. The CDR3 extends over 14 amino acids. Germline-derived CDR1 and CDR2 are DFQATT and SNEGSKA (reference sequence).

CDR3 amino acids: CASSPPLPLEQFF. CDR3 sequence (DNA): TGTGCCAGCTCACCCCCTCTTCCCCTTGAGCAGTTCTTC. The V gene is TRBV18, the J gene TRBJ2-1, with D hard to call. Germline assignment: CDR1 KGHSH and CDR2 LQKENI. The V and J ends lost 3 bases and 9 bases respectively, with 12 bases between them. CDR3 length: 13 amino acids.

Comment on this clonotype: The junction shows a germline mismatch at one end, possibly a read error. CDR3 sequence: CARSQGGAGRHNEQFF. The CDR3 DNA follows: TGCGCCAGGAGCCAAGGTGGAGCGGGAAGACACAATGAGCAGTTCTTC. The chain is built from TRBV4-1 and TRBJ2-1, with 7 bases fitting TRBD2. CDR1 and CDR2 (germline): MGHRA, YSYEKL. The CDR3 spans 16 residues.

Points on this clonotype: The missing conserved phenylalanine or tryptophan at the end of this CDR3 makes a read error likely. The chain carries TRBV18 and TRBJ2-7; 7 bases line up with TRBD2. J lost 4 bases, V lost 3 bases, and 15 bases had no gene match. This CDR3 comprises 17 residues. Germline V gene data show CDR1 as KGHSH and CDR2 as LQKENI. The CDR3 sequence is CASSPTTPTSVIYEQYL. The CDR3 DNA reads TGTGCCAGCTCACCTACTACCCCCACTAGCGTGATTTACGAGCAGTACTTA.

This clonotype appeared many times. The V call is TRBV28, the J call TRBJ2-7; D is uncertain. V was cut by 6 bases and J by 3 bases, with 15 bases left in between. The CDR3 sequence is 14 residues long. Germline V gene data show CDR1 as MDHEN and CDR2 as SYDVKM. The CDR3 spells CASSRQTGNYEQYF. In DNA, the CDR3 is TGTGCCAGCAGCCGCCAGACTGGAAACTACGAGCAGTACTTC.

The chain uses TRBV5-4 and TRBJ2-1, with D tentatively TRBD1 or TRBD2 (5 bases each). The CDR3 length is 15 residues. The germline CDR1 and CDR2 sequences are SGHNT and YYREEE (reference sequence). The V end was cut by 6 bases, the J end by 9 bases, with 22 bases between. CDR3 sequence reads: CASIPSTRGVTEQFF. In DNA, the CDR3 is TGTGCCAGCATCCCGTCGACAAGAGGGGTTACTGAGCAGTTCTTC.

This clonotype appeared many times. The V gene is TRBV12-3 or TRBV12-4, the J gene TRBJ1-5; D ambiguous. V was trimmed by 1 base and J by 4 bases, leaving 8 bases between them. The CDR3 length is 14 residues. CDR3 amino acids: CASSLGAVNQPQHF. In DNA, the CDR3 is TGTGCCAGCAGTTTAGGAGCGGTTAATCAGCCCCAGCATTTT.

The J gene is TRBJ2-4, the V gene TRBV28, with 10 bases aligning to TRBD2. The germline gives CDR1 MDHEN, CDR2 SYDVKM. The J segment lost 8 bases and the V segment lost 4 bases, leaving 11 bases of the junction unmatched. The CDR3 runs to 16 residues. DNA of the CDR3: TGTGCCAGCAGTTGGGGGCTAGCGGGAGCCGTGGACATTCAGTACTTC. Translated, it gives CASSWGLAGAVDIQYF. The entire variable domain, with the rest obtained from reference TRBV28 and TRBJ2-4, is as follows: DVKVTQSSRYLVKRTGEKVFLECVQDMDHENMFWYRQDPGLGLRLIYFSYDVKMKEKGDIPEGYSVSREKKERFSLILESASTNQTSMYLCASSWGLAGAVDIQYFGAGTRLSVL.

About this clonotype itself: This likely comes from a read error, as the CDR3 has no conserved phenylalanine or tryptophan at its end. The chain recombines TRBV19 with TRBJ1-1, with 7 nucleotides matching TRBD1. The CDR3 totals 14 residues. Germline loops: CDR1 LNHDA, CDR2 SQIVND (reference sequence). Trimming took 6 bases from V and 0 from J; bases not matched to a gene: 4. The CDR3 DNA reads TGTGCCAGTAGCTGGGGACAGATGAACACTGAAGCTTTCCTT. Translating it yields CASSWGQMNTEAFL.

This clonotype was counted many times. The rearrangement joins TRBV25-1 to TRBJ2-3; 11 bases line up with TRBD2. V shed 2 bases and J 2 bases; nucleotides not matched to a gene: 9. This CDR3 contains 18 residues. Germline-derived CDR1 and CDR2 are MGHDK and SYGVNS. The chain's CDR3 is CASSETPGLAAYTDTQYF. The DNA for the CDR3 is TGTGCCAGCAGTGAAACCCCGGGACTAGCGGCCTACACAGATACGCAGTATTTT.

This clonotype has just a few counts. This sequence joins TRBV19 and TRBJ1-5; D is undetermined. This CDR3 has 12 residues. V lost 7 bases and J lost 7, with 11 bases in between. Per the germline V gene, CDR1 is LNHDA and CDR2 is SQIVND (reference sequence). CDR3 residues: CASNRRHQPQHF. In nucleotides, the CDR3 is TGTGCCAGTAACCGAAGGCACCAGCCCCAGCATTTT.

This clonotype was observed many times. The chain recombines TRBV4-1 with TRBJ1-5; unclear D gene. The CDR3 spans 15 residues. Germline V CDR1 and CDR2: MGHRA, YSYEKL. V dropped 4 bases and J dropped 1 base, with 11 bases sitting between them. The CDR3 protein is CASSPREWSNQPQHF. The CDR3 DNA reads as TGCGCCAGCAGCCCCCGGGAGTGGAGCAATCAGCCCCAGCATTTT.

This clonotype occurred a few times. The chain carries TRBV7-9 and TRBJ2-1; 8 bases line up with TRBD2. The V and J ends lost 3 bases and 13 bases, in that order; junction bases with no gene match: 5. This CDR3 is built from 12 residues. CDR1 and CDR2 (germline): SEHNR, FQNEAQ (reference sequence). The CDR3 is CASSFGTRSQFF. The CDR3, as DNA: TGTGCCAGCAGCTTTGGGACTAGATCTCAGTTCTTC.

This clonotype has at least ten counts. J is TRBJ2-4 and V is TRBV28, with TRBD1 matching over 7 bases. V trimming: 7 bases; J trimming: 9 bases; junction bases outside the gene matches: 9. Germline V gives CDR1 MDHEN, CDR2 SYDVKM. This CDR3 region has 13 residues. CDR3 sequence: CASKEGARSIQYF. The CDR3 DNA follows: TGTGCCAGCAAAGAGGGGGCGAGGAGCATTCAGTACTTC.

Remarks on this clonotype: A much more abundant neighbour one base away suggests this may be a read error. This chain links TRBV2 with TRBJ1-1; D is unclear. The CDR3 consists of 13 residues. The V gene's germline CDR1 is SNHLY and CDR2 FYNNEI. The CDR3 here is CASMMTQNTETFF. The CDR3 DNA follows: TGTGCCAGCATGATGACCCAGAACACTGAAACTTTCTTT.

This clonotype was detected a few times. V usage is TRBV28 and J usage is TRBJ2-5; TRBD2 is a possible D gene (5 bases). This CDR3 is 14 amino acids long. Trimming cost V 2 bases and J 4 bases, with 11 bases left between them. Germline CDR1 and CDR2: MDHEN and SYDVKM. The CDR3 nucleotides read TGTGCCAGCAGTTTACTCGGGGTTAGAGAGACCCAGTACTTC. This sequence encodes CASSLLGVRETQYF. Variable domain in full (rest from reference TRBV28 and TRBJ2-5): DVKVTQSSRYLVKRTGEKVFLECVQDMDHENMFWYRQDPGLGLRLIYFSYDVKMKEKGDIPEGYSVSREKKERFSLILESASTNQTSMYLCASSLLGVRETQYFGPGTRLLVL.

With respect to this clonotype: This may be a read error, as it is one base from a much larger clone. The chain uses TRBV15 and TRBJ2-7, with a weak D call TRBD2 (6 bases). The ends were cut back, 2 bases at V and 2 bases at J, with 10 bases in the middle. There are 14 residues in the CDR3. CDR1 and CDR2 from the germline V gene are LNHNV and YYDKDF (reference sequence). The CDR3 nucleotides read TGTGCCACCAGCAGATCCGGGAGAACCTACGAGCAGTACTTC. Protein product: CATSRSGRTYEQYF. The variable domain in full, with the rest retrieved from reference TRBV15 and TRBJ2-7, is DAMVIQNPRYQVTQFGKPVTLSCSQTLNHNVMYWYQQKSSQAPKLLFHYYDKDFNNEADTPDNFQSRRPNTSFCFLDIRSPGLGDTAMYLCATSRSGRTYEQYFGPGTRLTVT.

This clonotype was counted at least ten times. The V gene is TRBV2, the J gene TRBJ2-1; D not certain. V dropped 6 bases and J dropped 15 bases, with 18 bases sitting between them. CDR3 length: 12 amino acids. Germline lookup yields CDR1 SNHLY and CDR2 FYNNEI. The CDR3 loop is CASRPLSTESFF. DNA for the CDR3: TGTGCCAGCAGACCACTTAGCACAGAGTCGTTCTTC.